This is a list of T cell receptor beta chains from one sample in a study of patients and donors after allogeneic stem cell transplantation. TCRdb recomputed calls from the RT-PCR reads with MiXCR, one row per CDR3 protein. The data hold approximately 200,000 distinct CDR3 sequences, with around an eighth observed a single time. The sequencing input was blood, either unsorted or a sorted T cell fraction (not recorded which). The receptors originated from a human donor who was either an allogeneic HSCT recipient or a stem cell or donor lymphocyte infusion donor (not recorded which). It is not recorded whose cells these are; they may come from a transplant donor. Both conserved end residues are part of each CDR3. The D gene is left open where the match is weak. Clone size appears in some rows only: once, few, many, or a class for an expanded clone.

16	TRBD1	TRBV5-5	few	TRBJ2-3	CASRISEGQGPDTQYF	TGTGCCAGCAGAATATCGGAGGGACAGGGTCCAGATACGCAGTATTTT
16	TRBD2	TRBV18	many	TRBJ2-3	CASSLKVPSGADTQYF	TGTGCCAGCTCACTTAAGGTCCCTAGCGGAGCAGATACGCAGTATTTT
14	-	TRBV12-3/TRBV12-4	-	TRBJ2-3	CASSFDRSTDTQYF	TGTGCCAGCAGTTTTGACAGGAGCACAGATACGCAGTATTTT
12	TRBD2	TRBV29-1	-	TRBJ2-7	CSVGEGSYEQYF	TGCAGCGTTGGGGAGGGATCCTACGAGCAGTACTTC
13	-	TRBV12-3/TRBV12-4	-	TRBJ1-2	CASSLIGNYGYTF	TGTGCCAGCAGTTTAATTGGAAACTATGGCTACACCTTC
13	TRBD1	TRBV6-1	-	TRBJ1-2	CASSPTGVRSYTF	TGTGCCAGCAGTCCGACAGGGGTTAGGAGCTACACCTTC
16	-	TRBV3-1	many	TRBJ2-5	CASSHSYRSEGETQYF	TGTGCCAGCAGCCATTCTTACAGGTCCGAAGGAGAGACCCAGTACTTC
15	-	TRBV3-1	many	TRBJ2-1	CASSQAGGMGNEQFF	TGTGCCAGCAGCCAAGCGGGCGGGATGGGTAATGAGCAGTTCTTC
18	-	TRBV3-1	few	TRBJ2-2	CASSQEETGTLNTGELFF	TGTGCCAGCAGCCAAGAAGAGACCGGGACGCTTAACACCGGGGAGCTGTTTTTT
14	TRBD2	TRBV7-9	few	TRBJ2-3	CASSLATGGDTQYF	TGTGCCAGCAGCTTAGCAACGGGGGGGGATACGCAGTATTTT
14	TRBD1	TRBV30	-	TRBJ2-1	CAWGTGGAVNEQFF	TGTGCCTGGGGGACAGGGGGCGCGGTCAATGAGCAGTTCTTC
16	-	TRBV7-2	many	TRBJ1-2	CASSLEIGRTFYGYTF	TGTGCCAGCAGCTTAGAAATAGGGCGGACCTTCTATGGCTACACCTTC
15	-	TRBV12-3/TRBV12-4	-	TRBJ1-1	CASTQLAGLGTEAFF	TGTGCCAGCACACAACTCGCGGGCTTGGGCACTGAAGCTTTCTTT
15	TRBD1	TRBV6-2/TRBV6-3	-	TRBJ2-1	CASSSRDRGENEQFF	TGTGCCAGCAGTTCCCGGGACAGGGGAGAGAATGAGCAGTTCTTC
15	TRBD1	TRBV12-3/TRBV12-4	few	TRBJ1-2	CASSLAAGGAKGYTF	TGTGCCAGCAGTTTGGCGGCAGGGGGCGCGAAGGGCTACACCTTC
15	-	TRBV9	few	TRBJ1-4	CASSEQGTINEKLFF	TGTGCCAGCAGCGAACAGGGAACAATTAATGAAAAACTGTTTTTT
14	-	TRBV6-1	-	TRBJ1-2	CASSDPGLDYGYTF	TGTGCCAGCAGTGACCCAGGGCTTGACTATGGCTACACCTTC
18	-	TRBV9	-	TRBJ2-2	CASSVEVWGNANTGELFF	TGTGCCAGCAGCGTTGAGGTTTGGGGAAACGCGAACACCGGGGAGCTGTTTTTT
16	-	TRBV20-1	few	TRBJ2-1	CSASGLIPSSYNEQFF	TGCAGTGCGAGCGGCCTCATCCCTAGCTCCTACAATGAGCAGTTCTTC
19	TRBD2	TRBV5-1	many	TRBJ2-3	CASSFGTLLSGRVEDTQYF	TGCGCCAGCAGCTTCGGCACGCTATTAAGCGGGAGGGTAGAAGATACGCAGTATTTT
17	-	TRBV2	-	TRBJ2-1	CASRRTVGGVAYNEQFF	TGTGCCAGCAGGCGGACCGTAGGGGGAGTCGCATACAATGAGCAGTTCTTC
16	-	TRBV5-1	many	TRBJ2-3	CASSPPLAGVGDTQYF	TGCGCCAGCAGCCCCCCTCTAGCAGGGGTGGGGGATACGCAGTATTTT
14	-	TRBV5-1	many	TRBJ2-2	CASGKGPNTGELFF	TGCGCCAGCGGAAAGGGACCGAACACCGGGGAGCTGTTTTTT
15	-	TRBV5-1	few	TRBJ1-2	CASSLEMGVNYGYTF	TGCGCCAGCAGCTTAGAAATGGGAGTTAACTATGGCTACACCTTC
17	-	TRBV5-1	many	TRBJ2-5	CASSLGQVPPLQETQYF	TGCGCCAGCAGCTTGGGACAGGTTCCACCCTTACAAGAGACCCAGTACTTC
14	TRBD1	TRBV6-1	many	TRBJ1-5	CASSGTGSNQPQHF	TGTGCCAGCAGCGGGACAGGGAGCAATCAGCCCCAGCATTTT
13	-	TRBV12-3/TRBV12-4	many	TRBJ1-1	CASSLTGNTEAFF	TGTGCCAGCTCACTGACAGGGAACACTGAAGCTTTCTTT
20	TRBD2	TRBV30	-	TRBJ2-3	CAWIPLGLAGGPLPTDTQYF	TGTGCCTGGATCCCCCTGGGTCTAGCGGGAGGGCCGCTTCCCACAGATACGCAGTATTTT
11	-	TRBV20-1	few	TRBJ2-5	CSAEVLETQYF	TGCAGTGCGGAGGTTCTAGAGACCCAGTACTTC
15	-	TRBV20-1	-	TRBJ2-4	CSARKEGVSKNIQYF	TGCAGTGCTAGGAAGGAGGGGGTTTCCAAAAACATTCAGTACTTC
14	-	TRBV24-1	few	TRBJ1-1	CATSETGLNTEAFF	TGTGCCACCAGTGAAACAGGGTTGAACACTGAAGCTTTCTTT
16	TRBD1	TRBV5-6	few	TRBJ1-6	CASSPALTGYRSPLHF	TGTGCCAGCAGCCCGGCACTGACAGGGTATAGATCACCCCTCCACTTT
15	TRBD2	TRBV5-1	many	TRBJ2-5	CASSVGTRGAETQYF	TGCGCCAGCAGCGTCGGGACTAGAGGGGCGGAGACCCAGTACTTC
13	-	TRBV5-1	-	TRBJ1-2	CASSEPDLYGYTF	TGCGCCAGCAGCGAGCCAGACCTCTATGGCTACACCTTC
11	TRBD1	TRBV3-1	-	TRBJ1-1	CASSRQGEAFF	TGTGCCAGCAGCCGACAGGGGGAAGCTTTCTTT
15	TRBD1	TRBV20-1	-	TRBJ1-1	CSARGATGGNTEAFF	TGCAGTGCTAGAGGGGCGACAGGGGGGAACACTGAAGCTTTCTTT
16	TRBD1	TRBV12-3/TRBV12-4	many	TRBJ1-5	CASTNYRGRGNQPQHF	TGTGCCAGCACCAATTACAGGGGGCGAGGCAATCAGCCCCAGCATTTT
17	TRBD2	TRBV20-1	-	TRBJ2-3	CSASQGLAGGSADTQYF	TGCAGTGCTAGTCAAGGACTAGCGGGGGGGTCTGCAGATACGCAGTATTTT
19	TRBD2	TRBV11-2	many	TRBJ2-1	CASSPRRLAVGSSYNEQFF	TGTGCCAGCAGCCCGAGGCGACTAGCGGTAGGTAGCTCCTACAATGAGCAGTTCTTC
14	-	TRBV3-1	-	TRBJ1-1	CASSQVDRNTEAFF	TGTGCCAGCAGCCAAGTGGACAGGAACACTGAAGCTTTCTTT
14	-	TRBV28	few	TRBJ1-5	CASSSGHSNQPQHF	TGTGCCAGCAGTTCAGGACATAGCAATCAGCCCCAGCATTTT
13	TRBD1	TRBV29-1	-	TRBJ1-4	CSASTGPFEKLFF	TGCAGCGCCTCGACAGGGCCGTTTGAAAAACTGTTTTTT
15	-	TRBV2	many	TRBJ1-2	CASRPQGIVSYGYTF	TGTGCCAGCAGACCACAGGGAATTGTCTCCTATGGCTACACCTTC
15	TRBD2	TRBV7-8	-	TRBJ2-5	CASSPGLANQETQYF	TGTGCCAGCAGCCCTGGACTAGCGAATCAGGAGACCCAGTACTTC
13	-	TRBV25-1	-	TRBJ1-1	CASSFGIGTEAFF	TGTGCCAGCAGTTTTGGAATAGGAACTGAAGCTTTCTTT
14	-	TRBV20-1	-	TRBJ1-3	CSARQTNSGNTIYF	TGCAGTGCTAGACAGACAAACTCTGGAAACACCATATATTTT
13	-	TRBV7-8	few	TRBJ1-2	CASSLTVNYGYTF	TGTGCCAGCAGCTTAACGGTTAACTATGGCTACACCTTC